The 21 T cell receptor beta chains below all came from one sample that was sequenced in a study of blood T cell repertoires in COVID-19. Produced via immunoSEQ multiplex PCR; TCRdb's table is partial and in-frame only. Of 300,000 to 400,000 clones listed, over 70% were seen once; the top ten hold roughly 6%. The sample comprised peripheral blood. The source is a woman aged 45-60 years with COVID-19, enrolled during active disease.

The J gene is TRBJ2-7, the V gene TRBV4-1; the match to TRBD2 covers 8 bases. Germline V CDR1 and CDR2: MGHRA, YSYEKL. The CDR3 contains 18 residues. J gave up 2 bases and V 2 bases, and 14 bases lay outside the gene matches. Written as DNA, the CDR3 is TGCGCCAGCAGCCAACCGGAGGATTTAGCGGGAAGTACCTACGAGCAGTACTTC. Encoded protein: CASSQPEDLAGSTYEQYF.

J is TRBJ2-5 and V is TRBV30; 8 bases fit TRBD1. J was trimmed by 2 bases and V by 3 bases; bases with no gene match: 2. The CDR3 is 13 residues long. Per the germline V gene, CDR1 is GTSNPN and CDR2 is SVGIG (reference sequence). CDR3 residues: CAWSGQGQETQYF. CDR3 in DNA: TGTGCCTGGAGCGGACAGGGACAAGAGACCCAGTACTTC.

The CDR3 DNA sequence: TGTGCCAGTACTATGACAGATTATGGCTACACCTTC. This encodes CASTMTDYGYTF. The rearrangement joins TRBV19 to TRBJ1-2; weak D call: TRBD1 (5 bases). The ends were cut back, 7 bases at V and 5 bases at J, with 11 bases in the middle. CDR1 is LNHDA and CDR2 is SQIVND in the germline V gene (reference sequence). The CDR3 has 12 amino acids. Looking up the rest from reference TRBV19 and TRBJ1-2 gives the full variable domain: DGGITQSPKYLFRKEGQNVTLSCEQNLNHDAMYWYRQDPGQGLRLIYYSQIVNDFQKGDIAEGYSVSREKKESFPLTVTSAQKNPTAFYLCASTMTDYGYTFGSGTRLTVV.

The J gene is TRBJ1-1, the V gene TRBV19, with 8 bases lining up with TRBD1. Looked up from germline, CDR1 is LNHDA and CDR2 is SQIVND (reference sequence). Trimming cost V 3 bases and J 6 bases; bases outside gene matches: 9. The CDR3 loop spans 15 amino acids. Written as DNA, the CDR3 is TGTGCCAGTAGTATCCGACGGCAGGGGGCGGCTGAAGCTTTCTTT. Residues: CASSIRRQGAAEAFF.

CDR3 protein: CASSLLAGGYDEQFF. The CDR3 nucleotides read TGTGCCAGCTCATTACTAGCGGGAGGGTACGATGAGCAGTTCTTC. The chain is built from TRBV18 and TRBJ2-1; 13 nucleotides match TRBD2. The germline gives CDR1 KGHSH, CDR2 LQKENI. V was pared by 5 bases and J by 8 bases, with 6 bases of the junction left unmatched. The CDR3 spans 15 residues.

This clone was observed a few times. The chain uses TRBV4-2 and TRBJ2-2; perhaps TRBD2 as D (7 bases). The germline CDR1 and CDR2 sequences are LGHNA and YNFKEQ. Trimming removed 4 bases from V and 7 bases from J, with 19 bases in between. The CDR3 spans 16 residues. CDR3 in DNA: TGTGCCAGCAGCCGCTGGGGGAGGGGGAGTGTCGGGGAGCTGTTTTTT. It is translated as CASSRWGRGSVGELFF.

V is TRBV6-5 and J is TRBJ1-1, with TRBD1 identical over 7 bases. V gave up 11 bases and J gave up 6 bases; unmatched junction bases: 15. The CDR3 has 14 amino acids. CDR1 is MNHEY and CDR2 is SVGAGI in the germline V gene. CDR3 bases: TGTGCCGGACGTCCGACAGGGCCGGGGCCTGAAGCTTTCTTT. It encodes CAGRPTGPGPEAFF.

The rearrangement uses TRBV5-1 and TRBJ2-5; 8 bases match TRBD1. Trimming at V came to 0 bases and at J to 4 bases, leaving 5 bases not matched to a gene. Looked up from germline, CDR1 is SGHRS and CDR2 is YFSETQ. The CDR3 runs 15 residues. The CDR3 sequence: CASSLAPGGRETQYF. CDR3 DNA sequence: TGCGCCAGCAGCTTGGCCCCAGGGGGCAGAGAGACCCAGTACTTC.

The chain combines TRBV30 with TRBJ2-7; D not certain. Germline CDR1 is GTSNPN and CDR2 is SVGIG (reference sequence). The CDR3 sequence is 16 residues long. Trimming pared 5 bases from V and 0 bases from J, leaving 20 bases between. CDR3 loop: CAWSVAARPTSYEQYF. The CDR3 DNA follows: TGTGCCTGGTCGGTGGCGGCTAGACCAACCTCCTACGAGCAGTACTTC.

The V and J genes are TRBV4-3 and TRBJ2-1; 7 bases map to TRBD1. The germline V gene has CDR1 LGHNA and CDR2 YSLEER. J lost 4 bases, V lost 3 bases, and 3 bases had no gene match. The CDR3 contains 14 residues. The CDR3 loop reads CASSQGDSYNEQFF. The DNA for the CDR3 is TGCGCCAGCAGCCAGGGGGACAGTTACAATGAGCAGTTCTTC.

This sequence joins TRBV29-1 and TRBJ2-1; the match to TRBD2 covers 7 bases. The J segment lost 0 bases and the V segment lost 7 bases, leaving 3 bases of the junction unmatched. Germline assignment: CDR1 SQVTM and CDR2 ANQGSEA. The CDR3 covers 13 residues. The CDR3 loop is CSAGGGSYNEQFF. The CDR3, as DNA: TGCAGCGCTGGGGGGGGCTCCTACAATGAGCAGTTCTTC.

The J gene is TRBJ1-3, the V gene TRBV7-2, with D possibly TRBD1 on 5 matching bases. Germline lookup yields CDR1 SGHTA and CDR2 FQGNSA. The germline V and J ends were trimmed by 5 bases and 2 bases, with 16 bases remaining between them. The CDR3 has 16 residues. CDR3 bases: TGTGCCAGCAGCCCCCAGGGTGGGATCACTGGAAACACCATATATTTT. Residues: CASSPQGGITGNTIYF.

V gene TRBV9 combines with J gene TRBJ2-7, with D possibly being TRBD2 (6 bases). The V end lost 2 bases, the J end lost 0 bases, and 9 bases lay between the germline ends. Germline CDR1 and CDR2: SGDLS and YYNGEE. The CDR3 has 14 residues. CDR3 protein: CASSVTGSSYEQYF. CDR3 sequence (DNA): TGTGCCAGCAGCGTTACCGGGAGCTCCTACGAGCAGTACTTC.

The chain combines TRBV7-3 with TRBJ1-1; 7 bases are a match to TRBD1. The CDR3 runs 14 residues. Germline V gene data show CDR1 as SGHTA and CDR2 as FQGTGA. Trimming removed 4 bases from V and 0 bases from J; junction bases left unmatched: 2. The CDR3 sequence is CASSSRGLNTEAFF. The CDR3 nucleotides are TGTGCCAGCAGCTCCAGGGGGTTGAACACTGAAGCTTTCTTT.

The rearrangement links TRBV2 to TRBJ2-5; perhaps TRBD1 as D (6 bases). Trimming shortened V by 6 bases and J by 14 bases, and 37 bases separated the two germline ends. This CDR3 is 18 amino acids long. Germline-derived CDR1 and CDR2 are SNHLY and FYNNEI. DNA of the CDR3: TGTGCCAGCAGCTCCGAAGTCCGGACAGCAAACCCAAGAGACCCAGTATACTTC. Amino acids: CASSSEVRTANPRDPVYF. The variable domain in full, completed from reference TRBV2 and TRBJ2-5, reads EPEVTQTPSHQVTQMGQEVILRCVPISNHLYFYWYRQILGQKVEFLVSFYNNEISEKSEIFDDQFSVERPDGSNFTLKIRSTKLEDSAMYFCASSSEVRTANPRDPVYFGPGTRLLVL.

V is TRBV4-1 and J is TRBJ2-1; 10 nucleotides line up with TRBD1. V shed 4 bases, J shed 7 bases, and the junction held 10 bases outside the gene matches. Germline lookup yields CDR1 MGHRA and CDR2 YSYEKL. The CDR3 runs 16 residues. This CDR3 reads CASSPDRGQIYNEQFF. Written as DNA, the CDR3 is TGCGCCAGCAGCCCCGACAGGGGGCAAATATATAATGAGCAGTTCTTC.

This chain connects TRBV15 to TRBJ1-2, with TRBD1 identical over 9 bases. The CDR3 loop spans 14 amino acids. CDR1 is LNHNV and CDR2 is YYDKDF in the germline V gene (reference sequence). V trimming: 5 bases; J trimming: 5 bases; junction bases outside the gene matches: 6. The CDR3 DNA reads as TGTGCCACCAGCTCCCTCGGGACAGGGTATGGCTACACCTTC. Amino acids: CATSSLGTGYGYTF.

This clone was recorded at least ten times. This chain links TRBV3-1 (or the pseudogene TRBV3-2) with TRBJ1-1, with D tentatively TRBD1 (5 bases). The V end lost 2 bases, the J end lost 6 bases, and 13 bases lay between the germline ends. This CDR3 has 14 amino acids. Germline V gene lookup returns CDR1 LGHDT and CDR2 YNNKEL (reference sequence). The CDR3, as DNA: TGTGCCAGCAGCCAATCACCAGGGATCTCTGAAGCTTTCTTT. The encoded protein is CASSQSPGISEAFF.

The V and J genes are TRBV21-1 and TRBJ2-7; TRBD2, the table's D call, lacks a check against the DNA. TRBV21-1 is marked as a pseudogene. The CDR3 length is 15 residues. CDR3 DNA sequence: TGTGCCAGCAGCAGGCCTAGCGGCTGCTTCTACGAGCAGTACTTC. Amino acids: CASSRPSGCFYEQYF.

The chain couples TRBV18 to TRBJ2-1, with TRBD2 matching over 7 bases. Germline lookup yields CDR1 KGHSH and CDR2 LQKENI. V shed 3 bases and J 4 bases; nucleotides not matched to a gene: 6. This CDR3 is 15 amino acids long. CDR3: CASSPLEGGYNEQFF. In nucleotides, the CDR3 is TGTGCCAGCTCACCCCTCGAGGGAGGGTACAATGAGCAGTTCTTC.

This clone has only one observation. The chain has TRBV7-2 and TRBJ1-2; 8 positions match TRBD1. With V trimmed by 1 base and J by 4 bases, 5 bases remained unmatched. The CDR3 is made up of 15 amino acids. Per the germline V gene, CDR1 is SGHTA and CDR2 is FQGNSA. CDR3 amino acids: CASSLGTQGVYGYTF. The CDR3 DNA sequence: TGTGCCAGCAGCTTAGGAACACAGGGGGTCTATGGCTACACCTTC.